Presented here are 3 T cell receptor beta chains from one specimen sequenced in a study of blood T cell repertoires in COVID-19. Assay used: immunoSEQ multiplex PCR; TCRdb lists only in-frame clones, some missing. The data contain around 99,000 clones, around 80% of them singletons. Sequences were obtained from peripheral blood. These receptors were collected from a man between 65 and 85 years old with acute or convalescent COVID-19.

The V and J genes are TRBV3-1 (or the pseudogene TRBV3-2) and TRBJ2-3, with 8 positions matching TRBD2. The CDR3 extends over 15 amino acids. Per germline, CDR1 LGHDT and CDR2 YNNKEL (reference sequence). Trimming took 3 bases from V and 3 from J; bases not matched to a gene: 5. The CDR3 bases are TGTGCCAGCAGCCACGGGGGGGGCCCTACAGATACGCAGTATTTT. This encodes CASSHGGGPTDTQYF.

The chain has TRBV23-1 and TRBJ1-2; the D is unclear. TRBV23-1 is flagged as an ORF with uncertain function. The CDR3 is 12 amino acids. Trimming left V 2 bases short and J 7 bases short, with 8 bases between. The CDR3 DNA reads as TGCGCCAGCAGTCAAGAGGGCCCTGGCTACACCTTC. This sequence encodes CASSQEGPGYTF.

This clone was counted a few times. The J gene is TRBJ1-5, the V gene TRBV5-4; 9 bases are shared with TRBD1. Germline CDR1 is SGHNT and CDR2 is YYREEE (reference sequence). With 4 bases clipped from V and 1 base from J, the junction kept 6 bases outside the gene matches. The CDR3 consists of 16 residues. The CDR3 sequence is CASSEGQGMSNQPQHF. Here the CDR3 DNA reads TGTGCCAGCAGCGAAGGACAGGGGATGAGCAATCAGCCCCAGCATTTT.